This T cell receptor beta chain was retrieved from a study of T cells in Graves' hyperthyroidism and ophthalmopathy. With a duration under 2 months, the hyperthyroidism was newly diagnosed in patients aged 18 to 65. TCR beta CDR3 regions were amplified from RNA transcripts. HTBI primers were used for first-round RT-PCR of the TCR CDR3. TCRdb fed the multiplex PCR reads into MiXCR, producing one record per CDR3 protein. This sample has 300,000 to 350,000 distinct CDR3 sequences, with around a sixth found just once. There are a few counts of this clonotype. The CDR3 runs 17 residues. Unmatched junction bases numbered 13, after V lost 4 bases and J lost 5 bases. Germline assignment: CDR1 ENHRY and CDR2 SYGVKD.

The chain employs TRBV10-3 and TRBJ2-2; TRBD1 matches at 7 bases. Sequenced material: blood. The TCR was taken from a young man with Graves' hyperthyroidism. The CDR3: CAISGSRQGSGTGELFF. Written as DNA, the CDR3 is TGTGCCATCAGTGGTTCGCGACAGGGATCAGGGACCGGGGAGCTGTTTTTT.